The 22 T cell receptor beta chains presented below share a single source sample, sequenced in a study of blood T cell repertoires in COVID-19. Profiled with immunoSEQ multiplex PCR; TCRdb holds only in-frame clones, not every one. The sample holds 270,000 or so clones, over 75% seen once. The specimen was peripheral blood. The receptors come from a human donor in a cohort sampled during active COVID-19.

The rearrangement links TRBV3-1 (or the pseudogene TRBV3-2) to TRBJ2-6; D remains ambiguous. V was cut by 4 bases and J by 1 base, with 5 bases left in between. The length of the CDR3 is 14 residues. Germline CDR1 reads LGHDT; CDR2 reads YNNKEL (reference sequence). CDR3 DNA sequence: TGTGCCAGCAGCCCCAATTCTGGGGCCAACGTCCTGACTTTC. Translation: CASSPNSGANVLTF.

This chain joins TRBV12-3 or TRBV12-4 and TRBJ2-1; 7 positions match TRBD2. Trimming removed 6 bases from V and 10 bases from J; junction bases left unmatched: 3. The CDR3 sequence is 11 residues long. CDR3 sequence: CASRRAGEQFF. DNA for the CDR3: TGTGCCAGCAGAAGAGCGGGAGAGCAGTTCTTC.

The chain uses TRBV5-1 and TRBJ2-3; D remains unclear. V gave up 0 bases and J gave up 5 bases, with 7 bases separating them. Germline assignment: CDR1 SGHRS and CDR2 YFSETQ. CDR3 length: 13 amino acids. The CDR3 DNA follows: TGCGCCAGCAGCTTGGACCTAGGAGATACGCAGTATTTT. This gives the protein CASSLDLGDTQYF.

V gene TRBV7-9 combines with J gene TRBJ2-4; TRBD2 matches 11 bases. From germline, CDR1 is SEHNR and CDR2 FQNEAQ (reference sequence). V gave up 0 bases and J gave up 6 bases; unmatched junction bases: 7. The CDR3 spans 17 residues. The CDR3 DNA follows: TGTGCCAGCAGCTTAGCGACTAGCGGGATCACTACAAACATTCAGTACTTC. It yields the protein CASSLATSGITTNIQYF.

V and J are TRBV6-1 and TRBJ2-1, with a tentative D call TRBD2 (5 bases). Germline V gene sequence: CDR1 MNHNS, CDR2 SASEGT. Trimming stripped 3 bases from V and 9 bases from J, with 18 bases between. The CDR3 runs 15 residues. The chain's CDR3 is CASSDEGLIKVEQFF. The DNA of the CDR3 is TGTGCCAGCAGTGATGAGGGCCTAATTAAGGTTGAGCAGTTCTTC.

V usage is TRBV19 and J usage is TRBJ1-2; D might be TRBD1 (6 bases). This CDR3 contains 13 residues. Germline values: CDR1 LNHDA, CDR2 SQIVND (reference sequence). V lost 3 bases, J lost 8 bases, and 13 bases lay in between. The CDR3, as DNA: TGTGCCAGTAGTATGAGGGACATGCGCGGCTACACCTTC. Amino acid sequence: CASSMRDMRGYTF.

V and J are TRBV28 and TRBJ1-2; 7 positions agree with TRBD1. The V gene's germline CDR1 is MDHEN and CDR2 SYDVKM. The ends lost 10 bases at V and 7 bases at J; junction bases unmatched: 15. This CDR3 is built from 14 residues. Here the CDR3 reads CATPRRDRVSGYTF. The CDR3, as DNA: TGTGCCACCCCTCGCAGAGACAGGGTCAGTGGCTACACCTTC.

The chain recombines TRBV5-1 with TRBJ2-1, with 10 bases matching TRBD1. J lost 8 bases, V lost 6 bases, and 11 bases had no gene match. The CDR3 is made up of 15 amino acids. CDR1 is SGHRS, CDR2 YFSETQ, per germline. The CDR3 protein is CASTPGTGVGDEQFF. For the CDR3, the DNA is TGCGCCAGCACCCCAGGGACAGGGGTCGGGGATGAGCAGTTCTTC.

The chain carries TRBV18 and TRBJ2-7; D is ambiguous. CDR3 length: 13 amino acids. V was trimmed by 3 bases and J by 3 bases, leaving 9 bases between them. The V gene's germline CDR1 is KGHSH and CDR2 LQKENI. CDR3 sequence (DNA): TGTGCCAGCTCACCGACTGGATTCTACGAGCAGTACTTC. Its translation is CASSPTGFYEQYF.

The CDR3 reads CASSRTPSYNEQFF. In DNA, the CDR3 is TGCGCCAGCAGCCGAACCCCTAGCTACAATGAGCAGTTCTTC. J is TRBJ2-1 and V is TRBV5-1; D unresolved. Trimming stripped 4 bases from V and 3 bases from J, with 11 bases between. Germline assignment: CDR1 SGHRS and CDR2 YFSETQ. The CDR3 spans 14 residues. Looking up the rest from reference TRBV5-1 and TRBJ2-1 gives the full variable domain: KAGVTQTPRYLIKTRGQQVTLSCSPISGHRSVSWYQQTPGQGLQFLFEYFSETQRNKGNFPGRFSGRQFSNSRSEMNVSTLELGDSALYLCASSRTPSYNEQFFGPGTRLTVL.

This chain uses TRBV19 with TRBJ1-5; D might be TRBD1 (5 bases). This CDR3 is 16 amino acids long. Germline loops: CDR1 LNHDA, CDR2 SQIVND (reference sequence). With 2 bases removed from V and 2 bases from J, the gap between germline ends came to 13 bases. The CDR3 nucleotides are TGTGCCAGTAGTATATATCCAGGGAACGGCAATCAGCCCCAGCATTTT. This encodes CASSIYPGNGNQPQHF.

The V call is TRBV7-2, the J call TRBJ2-7; D may be TRBD2 (6 bases). Germline values: CDR1 SGHTA, CDR2 FQGNSA. This CDR3 is 15 amino acids long. The V end was cut by 1 base, the J end by 3 bases, with 13 bases between. The CDR3 spells CASSLVLAGYYEQYF. The CDR3 DNA is TGTGCCAGCAGCTTAGTTTTGGCGGGGTACTACGAGCAGTACTTC.

V and J are TRBV7-6 and TRBJ2-2; 7 bases match TRBD1. The V segment lost 7 bases and the J segment 4 bases; nucleotides outside the gene matches: 6. CDR1 and CDR2 from the germline V gene are SGHVS and FNYEAQ. There are 14 residues in the CDR3. Written as DNA, the CDR3 is TGTGCCAGCAATCGACAGGGCGGCACCGGGGAGCTGTTTTTT. Translating gives CASNRQGGTGELFF.

This clone was found many times. CDR3 region: CATSREGQSFSNQPQHF. CDR3 bases: TGTGCCACCAGCAGAGAGGGACAGTCCTTTAGCAATCAGCCCCAGCATTTT. V and J are TRBV15 and TRBJ1-5; 7 bases are a match to TRBD1. Germline assignment: CDR1 LNHNV and CDR2 YYDKDF (reference sequence). With V trimmed by 0 bases and J by 0 bases, 5 bases remained unmatched. The CDR3 sequence is 17 residues long.

The V gene is TRBV28, the J gene TRBJ2-7, with no clear D. Trimming left V 4 bases short and J 2 bases short, with 6 bases between. The germline CDR1 and CDR2 sequences are MDHEN and SYDVKM. This CDR3 is 12 amino acids long. The CDR3 is CASSSLPYEQYF. The CDR3 DNA is TGTGCCAGCAGTTCCCTTCCCTACGAGCAGTACTTC. The complete variable domain, with remaining parts taken from reference TRBV28 and TRBJ2-7, reads DVKVTQSSRYLVKRTGEKVFLECVQDMDHENMFWYRQDPGLGLRLIYFSYDVKMKEKGDIPEGYSVSREKKERFSLILESASTNQTSMYLCASSSLPYEQYFGPGTRLTVT.

The chain is built from TRBV28 and TRBJ1-4; 11 positions match TRBD1. CDR1 and CDR2 (germline): MDHEN, SYDVKM. There are 15 residues in the CDR3. V shed 4 bases, J shed 6 bases, and the junction held 4 bases outside the gene matches. CDR3 in amino acids: CASSSGGQGDEKLFF. Here the CDR3 DNA reads TGTGCCAGCAGTTCAGGGGGACAGGGGGATGAAAAACTGTTTTTT.

The J gene is TRBJ2-1, the V gene TRBV19; 11 nucleotides line up with TRBD2. CDR1 and CDR2 (germline): LNHDA, SQIVND (reference sequence). This CDR3 has 14 residues. The J segment lost 10 bases and the V segment lost 5 bases, leaving 7 bases of the junction unmatched. The DNA of the CDR3 is TGTGCCAGTAGTTTAGCGGGAGGGGGGGGCGAGCAGTTCTTC. Its translation: CASSLAGGGGEQFF.

The rearrangement links TRBV10-3 to TRBJ2-7; 7 bases align to TRBD1. CDR1 and CDR2 (germline): ENHRY, SYGVKD. Trimming cost V 6 bases and J 13 bases; bases outside gene matches: 12. The CDR3 covers 12 residues. The CDR3 DNA is TGTGCCATCAGGTCCCATACAGGGGATAGCTACTTC. Protein product: CAIRSHTGDSYF.

The chain recombines TRBV2 with TRBJ1-3; TRBD1 is a possible D gene (6 bases). The CDR3 sequence is 16 residues long. The ends were cut back, 6 bases at V and 0 bases at J, with 15 bases in the middle. The germline V gene has CDR1 SNHLY and CDR2 FYNNEI. DNA for the CDR3: TGTGCCAGCAGGTACAGGGTTGGAACCTCTGGAAACACCATATATTTT. Residues: CASRYRVGTSGNTIYF.

V is TRBV6-5 and J is TRBJ2-7, with 7 bases aligning to TRBD1. After removal of 6 bases from V and 0 bases from J, the junction contained 8 bases not matched to a gene. CDR3 length: 15 amino acids. Germline V gene sequence: CDR1 MNHEY, CDR2 SVGAGI. The CDR3 loop reads CASRDHRGSSYEQYF. In DNA form, the CDR3 reads TGTGCCAGCAGGGACCACAGGGGAAGCTCCTACGAGCAGTACTTC.

This chain joins TRBV12-3 or TRBV12-4 and TRBJ1-1, with D uncertain. Deletions cut 1 base from V and 5 bases from J, with 8 bases between. The CDR3 contains 13 residues. CDR3 DNA sequence: TGTGCCAGCAGTTTAGGCCTGAGGACTGAAGCTTTCTTT. Translating gives CASSLGLRTEAFF.

This clone was counted a single time. The CDR3 is CASSSPTTASYEQYF. CDR3 sequence (DNA): TGTGCCAGCAGTTCTCCAACGACAGCATCCTACGAGCAGTACTTC. This rearrangement joins TRBV6-7 to TRBJ2-7; maybe TRBD1 (5 bases). TRBV6-7 is classed as an ORF, of uncertain function. V was trimmed by 4 bases and J by 1 base, leaving 14 bases between them. The CDR3 runs to 15 residues.